Listed below are T cell receptor beta chains from one sample, sequenced in a study of cytomegalovirus exposure and HLA in healthy donors. Profiled with immunoSEQ multiplex PCR; TCRdb holds only in-frame clones, not every one. Of some 350,000 clones in the sample, roughly nine tenths were seen once. The sequencing sample was made of PBMCs. Receptor source: a woman under 40 in good health and CMV-seropositive. Each CDR3 is given with its conserved first and last residue. Fields, in order: clone size, V gene, D gene, J gene, CDR3 DNA, CDR3 protein. A D gene is named only where the DNA matches it firmly. Not every row has a clone size; where given, it reads once, few, many or a size class.

>-|TRBV13|TRBD1|TRBJ1-1
TGTGCCAGCAGCTTCTTGCAGACAGGGGGCGGATTTTGGGGCACTGAAGCTTTCTTT
CASSFLQTGGGFWGTEAFF
>-|TRBV28|-|TRBJ1-2
TGTGCCAGCAGTACCAGAGTAGCTAACTATGGCTACACCTTC
CASSTRVANYGYTF
>once|TRBV18|-|TRBJ2-7
TGTGCCAGCTCACCACCGGGGACCTACGAGCAGTACTTC
CASSPPGTYEQYF
>-|TRBV7-6|-|TRBJ2-1
TGTGCCAGCAGCTTAACGGGCTATGAGCAGTTCTTC
CASSLTGYEQFF
>-|TRBV27|TRBD2|TRBJ2-3
TGTGCCAGCAGTTCCGCTAGCGGGAGAGCAGATACGCAGTATTTT
CASSSASGRADTQYF
>once|TRBV27|-|TRBJ2-5
TGTGCCAGCAGTTTGCGCCTACAAGAGACCCAGTACTTC
CASSLRLQETQYF
>-|TRBV25-1|-|TRBJ1-4
TGTGCCAGCAGTACGAATTGGGCTCCAGCACTGTTTTTT
CASSTNWAPALFF
>-|TRBV6-4|-|TRBJ1-6
TGTGCCAGCAGTGAAGGGGACCTTAATTCACCCCTCCACTTT
CASSEGDLNSPLHF
>-|TRBV30|-|TRBJ1-6
TGTGCCTGGAGTGGACAGGAAAATTCACCCCTCCACTTT
CAWSGQENSPLHF
>-|TRBV30|-|TRBJ2-7
TGTGCCTGGAGGACGAACCGGGACACCGTAAGATACGAGCAGTACTTC
CAWRTNRDTVRYEQYF
>-|TRBV15|TRBD2|TRBJ2-4
TGTGCCACCAGTACGGGGGGTTCGGCCAAAAACATTCAGTACTTC
CATSTGGSAKNIQYF
>-|TRBV30|-|TRBJ1-2
TGTGCCTGGAGTGTAGATCTTACAGGGACCTATGGCTACACCTTC
CAWSVDLTGTYGYTF
>-|TRBV10-1|-|TRBJ2-7
TGCGCCAGCAGTGAGACTCGCAAGAGGTTCTCCTACGAGCAGTACTTC
CASSETRKRFSYEQYF
>-|TRBV2|TRBD1|TRBJ2-7
TGTGCCAGCAGTTGGGGGGGACAGGGGCCCTACGAGCAGTACTTC
CASSWGGQGPYEQYF
>-|TRBV29-1|-|TRBJ2-5
TGCAGCGTCCTCGGAGACAGCCTAGGGGGGACCCAGTACTTC
CSVLGDSLGGTQYF
>-|TRBV19|TRBD2|TRBJ2-7
TGTGCCTCATCGGGACTACTAACCTACGAGCAGTACTTC
CASSGLLTYEQYF
>once|TRBV30|TRBD1|TRBJ2-6
TGTGCCTGGAGTGGCCTTCTTGGGGACAGGGGGTCGACGGCTGGGGCCAACGTCCTGACTTTC
CAWSGLLGDRGSTAGANVLTF
>-|TRBV20-1|-|TRBJ2-3
TGCAGTGCTGCCCAGGCGCAGTATTTT
CSAAQAQYF
>once|TRBV2|TRBD1|TRBJ1-1
TGTGCCAGCAGTCGGGACAGAGTGAACACTGAAGCTTTCTTT
CASSRDRVNTEAFF